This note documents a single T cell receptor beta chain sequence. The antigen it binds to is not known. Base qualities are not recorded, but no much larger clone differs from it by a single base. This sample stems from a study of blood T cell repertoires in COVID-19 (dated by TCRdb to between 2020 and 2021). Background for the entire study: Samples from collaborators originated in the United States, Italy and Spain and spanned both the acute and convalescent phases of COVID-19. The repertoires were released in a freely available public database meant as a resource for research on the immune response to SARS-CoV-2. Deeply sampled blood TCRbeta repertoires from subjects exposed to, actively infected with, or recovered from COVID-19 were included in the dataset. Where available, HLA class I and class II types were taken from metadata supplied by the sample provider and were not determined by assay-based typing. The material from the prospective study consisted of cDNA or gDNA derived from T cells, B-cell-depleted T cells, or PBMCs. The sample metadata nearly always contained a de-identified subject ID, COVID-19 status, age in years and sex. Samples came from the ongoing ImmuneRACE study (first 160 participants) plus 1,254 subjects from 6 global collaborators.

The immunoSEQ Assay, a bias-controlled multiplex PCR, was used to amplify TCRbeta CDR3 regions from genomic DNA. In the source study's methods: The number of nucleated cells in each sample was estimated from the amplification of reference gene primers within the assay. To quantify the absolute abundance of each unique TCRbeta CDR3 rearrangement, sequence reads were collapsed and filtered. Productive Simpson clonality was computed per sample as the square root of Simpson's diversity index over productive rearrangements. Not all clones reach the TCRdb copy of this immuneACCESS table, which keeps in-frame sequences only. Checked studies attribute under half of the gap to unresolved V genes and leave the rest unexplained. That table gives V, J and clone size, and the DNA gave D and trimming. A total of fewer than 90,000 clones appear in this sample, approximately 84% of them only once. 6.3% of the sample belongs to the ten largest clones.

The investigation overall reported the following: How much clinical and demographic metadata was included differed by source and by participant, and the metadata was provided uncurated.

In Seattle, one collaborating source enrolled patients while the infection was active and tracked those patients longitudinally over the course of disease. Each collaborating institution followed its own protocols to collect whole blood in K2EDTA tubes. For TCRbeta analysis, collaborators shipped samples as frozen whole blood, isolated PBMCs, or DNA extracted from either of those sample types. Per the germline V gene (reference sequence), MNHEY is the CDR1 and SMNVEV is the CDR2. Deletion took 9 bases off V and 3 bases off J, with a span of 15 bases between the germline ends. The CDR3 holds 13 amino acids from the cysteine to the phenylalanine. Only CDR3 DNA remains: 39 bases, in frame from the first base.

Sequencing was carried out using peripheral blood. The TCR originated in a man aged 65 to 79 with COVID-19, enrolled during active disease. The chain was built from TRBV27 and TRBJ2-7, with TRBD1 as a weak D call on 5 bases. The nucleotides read TGTGCCAGTAAGGGCAGGGATTTCTACGAGCAGTACTTC. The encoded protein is CASKGRDFYEQYF.